The 22 T cell receptor beta chains below were found in one sample sequenced in a study of blood T cell repertoires in COVID-19. Here immunoSEQ multiplex PCR was the method, and the copy in TCRdb shows in-frame clones only, minus some. There are nearly 50,000 clones in the sample; about 82% occur only once, and approximately 2.1% lies in the top ten. Specimen: peripheral blood. The receptors were sampled from a woman aged 60-75 years with acute or convalescent COVID-19.

The chain couples TRBV4-1 to TRBJ2-7; TRBD2 matches at 8 bases. The ends lost 5 bases at V and 3 bases at J; junction bases unmatched: 15. The CDR3 totals 17 residues. Germline values: CDR1 MGHRA, CDR2 YSYEKL. The CDR3 sequence: CASSYKVSGKPNYEQYF. CDR3 DNA sequence: TGCGCCAGCAGCTACAAGGTTAGCGGGAAGCCTAACTACGAGCAGTACTTC.

The chain is built from TRBV24-1 and TRBJ2-1; 10 bases agree with TRBD2. The CDR3 is made up of 15 amino acids. The V gene end was trimmed by 5 bases and the J gene end by 4 bases; junction bases not matched to a gene: 4. Germline CDR1 and CDR2: KGHDR and SFDVKD. The CDR3, as DNA: TGTGCCACCAGTGTCGGGACTAGCGAGTACAATGAGCAGTTCTTC. Its protein is CATSVGTSEYNEQFF.

This chain joins TRBV5-1 and TRBJ1-1, with a possible D match to TRBD1 (5 bases). The V gene's germline CDR1 is SGHRS and CDR2 YFSETQ. The V end was cut by 0 bases, the J end by 3 bases, with 9 bases between. There are 14 residues in the CDR3. The CDR3 sequence: CASSLAGGDTEAFF. CDR3 nucleotides: TGCGCCAGCAGCTTGGCCGGGGGAGACACTGAAGCTTTCTTT.

J is TRBJ1-2 and V is TRBV6-1, with unresolved D. The V gene lost 10 bases and the J gene lost 0 bases, with 15 bases spanning the gap. CDR1 MNHNS and CDR2 SASEGT come from the germline V gene. This CDR3 spans 14 amino acids. The CDR3 DNA follows: TGTGCCACCTTCGGACTCTTTTCTAACTATGGCTACACCTTC. The encoded protein is CATFGLFSNYGYTF.

The rearrangement links TRBV7-9 to TRBJ1-4, with 7 bases that match TRBD1. CDR1 and CDR2 (germline): SEHNR, FQNEAQ (reference sequence). With V trimmed by 5 bases and J by 5 bases, 5 bases remained unmatched. This CDR3 is 14 amino acids long. CDR3 sequence reads: CASSIQGSNEKLFF. The CDR3 nucleotides read TGTGCCAGCAGCATACAGGGGAGCAATGAAAAACTGTTTTTT.

The chain uses TRBV7-9 and TRBJ2-2; D remains ambiguous. Germline V lookup: CDR1 SEHNR, CDR2 FQNEAQ (reference sequence). The CDR3 sequence is 13 residues long. Trimming removed 3 bases from V and 4 bases from J, with 6 bases in between. CDR3 protein: CASSFRLTGELFF. In DNA form, the CDR3 reads TGTGCCAGCAGCTTCCGTCTCACCGGGGAGCTGTTTTTT.

The count of this clone is one. The chain combines TRBV9 with TRBJ1-5; D is ambiguous. Trimming took 0 bases from V and 4 from J, leaving 5 bases between them. CDR1 SGDLS and CDR2 YYNGEE come from the germline V gene. This CDR3 region has 13 residues. The CDR3 region is CASSVAPNQPQHF. As DNA, the CDR3 is TGTGCCAGCAGCGTAGCCCCAAATCAGCCCCAGCATTTT.

This chain connects TRBV6-5 to TRBJ2-3, with 8 bases identical to TRBD2. Germline V gene data show CDR1 as MNHEY and CDR2 as SVGAGI. CDR3 length: 14 amino acids. Losses at the gene ends were 4 bases for V and 4 bases for J; bases not matched to a gene: 4. In DNA form, the CDR3 reads TGTGCCAGCAGTTTACAAGCGGGGGCAGATACGCAGTATTTT. Protein product: CASSLQAGADTQYF.

V is TRBV10-3 and J is TRBJ1-1; 8 bases are a match to TRBD1. Germline V gene data show CDR1 as ENHRY and CDR2 as SYGVKD. The V gene end was trimmed by 10 bases and the J gene end by 1 base; junction bases not matched to a gene: 5. This CDR3 comprises 13 residues. CDR3 protein: CATKGQENTEAFF. CDR3 DNA: TGTGCCACTAAGGGACAGGAGAACACTGAAGCTTTCTTT.

This chain joins TRBV7-6 and TRBJ2-7; D unclear. The CDR3 length is 14 residues. Looked up from germline, CDR1 is SGHVS and CDR2 is FNYEAQ. V was cut by 5 bases and J by 5 bases, with 16 bases left in between. The CDR3 protein is CASSLDPSGNEQYF. The CDR3 nucleotides read TGTGCCAGCAGCCTCGACCCATCGGGTAACGAGCAGTACTTC. Looking up the rest from reference TRBV7-6 and TRBJ2-7 gives the full variable domain: GAGVSQSPRYKVTKRGQDVALRCDPISGHVSLYWYRQALGQGPEFLTYFNYEAQQDKSGLPNDRFSAERPEGSISTLTIQRTEQRDSAMYRCASSLDPSGNEQYFGPGTRLTVT.

The chain joins TRBV28 to TRBJ1-3, with D perhaps TRBD1 (6 bases). Per the germline V gene, CDR1 is MDHEN and CDR2 is SYDVKM. The CDR3 is 15 residues long. V was clipped by 4 bases and J by 4 bases, with 14 bases between them. The CDR3 nucleotides read TGTGCCAGCAGTTCAGCAACAGGGCTCGGAAACACCATATATTTT. Its protein product is CASSSATGLGNTIYF.

The J gene is TRBJ2-3, the V gene TRBV30, with 10 bases lining up with TRBD2. V shed 4 bases, J shed 4 bases, and the junction held 5 bases outside the gene matches. There are 14 residues in the CDR3. Germline V gives CDR1 GTSNPN, CDR2 SVGIG (reference sequence). This CDR3 reads CAWIPSGRPDTQYF. The CDR3 region has the DNA TGTGCCTGGATCCCTAGCGGGAGACCAGATACGCAGTATTTT.

The genes are TRBV11-2 and TRBJ2-5, with D perhaps TRBD1 (7 bases). CDR1 is SGHAT and CDR2 is FQNNGV in the germline V gene. CDR3 size: 15 residues. Between the trimmed V and J ends, which lost 2 bases and 4 bases, there was a span of 14 bases. The CDR3 nucleotides are TGTGCCAGCAGCTTAAACAGGGGAGGATTAGAGACCCAGTACTTC. Its translation: CASSLNRGGLETQYF. Variable domain in full (rest from reference TRBV11-2 and TRBJ2-5): EAGVAQSPRYKIIEKRQSVAFWCNPISGHATLYWYQQILGQGPKLLIQFQNNGVVDDSQLPKDRFSAERLKGVDSTLKIQPAKLEDSAVYLCASSLNRGGLETQYFGPGTRLLVL.

The chain links TRBV10-3 to TRBJ2-7; 7 positions agree with TRBD1. The trim removed 5 bases at V and 1 base at J, leaving 8 bases unmatched. The CDR3 loop spans 15 amino acids. CDR1 is ENHRY and CDR2 is SYGVKD in the germline V gene. CDR3 nucleotides: TGTGCCATCAGTTCCCGGACAGGTTCGTCCTACGAGCAGTACTTC. This sequence encodes CAISSRTGSSYEQYF.

The CDR3 nucleotides are TGTGCCAGCAGTTGGAGGACAGATTCACCCCTCCACTTT. It codes for CASSWRTDSPLHF. This sequence joins TRBV27 and TRBJ1-6; TRBD1 is a possible D gene (6 bases). Per the germline V gene, CDR1 is MNHEY and CDR2 is SMNVEV (reference sequence). The CDR3 runs 13 residues. Trimming took off 4 bases at V and 8 bases at J, with 9 bases between the two ends.

V usage is TRBV5-5 and J usage is TRBJ2-5; 9 bases are a match to TRBD1. This CDR3 is 15 amino acids long. The V and J ends lost 2 bases and 4 bases, in that order; junction bases with no gene match: 6. In germline, CDR1 is SGHKS, CDR2 YYEKEE (reference sequence). The CDR3 loop is CASSFQQGAGETQYF. The CDR3 bases are TGTGCCAGCAGCTTTCAACAGGGGGCGGGAGAGACCCAGTACTTC.

The rearrangement uses TRBV5-1 and TRBJ1-2; 9 nucleotides match TRBD1. Germline V gene lookup returns CDR1 SGHRS and CDR2 YFSETQ. The ends lost 4 bases at V and 2 bases at J; junction bases unmatched: 6. There are 15 residues in the CDR3. Written as DNA, the CDR3 is TGCGCCAGCAGCGCGGACAGGGGAGGGAACTATGGCTACACCTTC. Translation: CASSADRGGNYGYTF.

The V gene is TRBV18, the J gene TRBJ1-1; D unresolved. Trimming removed 1 base at V and 1 base at J, with 13 bases between. Germline V lookup: CDR1 KGHSH, CDR2 LQKENI. The CDR3 spans 16 residues. In nucleotides, the CDR3 is TGTGCCAGCTCACCACAGGAGTTTTCGGCGAACACTGAAGCTTTCTTT. The encoded protein is CASSPQEFSANTEAFF.

The chain has TRBV9 and TRBJ1-5; 8 bases are shared with TRBD1. Germline loops: CDR1 SGDLS, CDR2 YYNGEE. The CDR3 is made up of 17 amino acids. V shed 4 bases and J 6 bases; nucleotides not matched to a gene: 15. The DNA for the CDR3 is TGTGCCAGCAGCACGCCTCCGGCAGGGGGCTTGAGTCAGCCCCAGCATTTT. Its protein is CASSTPPAGGLSQPQHF.

The rearrangement links TRBV19 to TRBJ2-5, with 10 bases fitting TRBD2. The junction had 8 bases not matched to a gene; V was cut back by 3 bases and J by 4 bases. The CDR3 is made up of 16 amino acids. Per the germline V gene, CDR1 is LNHDA and CDR2 is SQIVND (reference sequence). The CDR3 bases are TGTGCCAGTAGTATTGCTAGCGGGGGTCCAGTAGAGACCCAGTACTTC. Amino acid sequence: CASSIASGGPVETQYF.

CDR3 in DNA: TGTGCCAGTAGTATTTTGTTGGGACTAGTGGCGAACACCGGGGAGCTGTTTTTT. Translated: CASSILLGLVANTGELFF. This chain links TRBV19 with TRBJ2-2, with TRBD2 matching 8 bases. The ends lost 3 bases at V and 0 bases at J; junction bases unmatched: 9. There are 18 residues in the CDR3. Germline CDR1 reads LNHDA; CDR2 reads SQIVND (reference sequence).

The chain links TRBV7-3 to TRBJ2-7, with TRBD1 matching 10 bases. The CDR3 covers 13 residues. Germline CDR1 SGHTA, CDR2 FQGTGA. Losses at the gene ends were 5 bases for V and 4 bases for J; bases not matched to a gene: 2. CDR3 in amino acids: CASSTDRGYEQYF. The CDR3 nucleotides are TGTGCCAGCAGCACGGACAGGGGGTACGAGCAGTACTTC.